This T cell receptor (beta chain) originates from a study of T cells in women clearing cervical HPV infection. Study context: Case blood drawn at lesion detection; control blood after infection cleared.

On this clone: The read ends 3 residues shy of where the CDR3 ends; the end is completed using the germline J gene.

Germline V lookup: CDR1 LNHDA, CDR2 SQIVND (reference sequence). With 3 bases removed from V and 5 bases from J, the gap between germline ends came to 7 bases. The CDR3 runs to 12 residues. HPV was found by MY09/MY11 PCR and dot-blot genotyping. TCR beta CDR3 amplified by multiplex PCR from approximately 1,100 ng genomic DNA. Sequenced by immunoSEQ multiplex PCR; TCRdb stores in-frame clones only, minus some. Found here are roughly 47,000 clones; the top ten clones hold about 40%. This chain joins TRBV19 and TRBJ1-1, with D unresolved. Sequences were obtained from blood buffy coat. This clonotype was obtained from a woman between 18 and 75 years old with a cervical HPV16 infection that either progressed to CIN3+ or cleared (not recorded which). The covered CDR3 bases are TGTGCCAGTAGTATGGAAGGGACTGAA. Its protein product is CASSMEGTE. The CDR3 in full is CASSMEGTEAFF.